This T cell receptor (beta chain) originates from a study of cytotoxic CD8 clonotypes in ibrutinib-treated CLL. The study's findings and limits: Sampling time points were not equivalent between sustained-remission and progressing patients.

The germline V gene encodes CDR1 WNHNN and CDR2 SYGVQD (reference sequence). The CDR3 has 12 residues. V lost 3 bases and J 11 bases, leaving 13 bases between the germline ends. Repertoires were generated with immunoSEQ multiplex PCR, while TCRdb's copy carries only in-frame clones and drops some. Of approximately 340,000 clones in the sample, over 55% were seen once. This clone has only a few counts. The target antigen is unknown. The chain recombines TRBV10-1 with TRBJ1-1; D gene ambiguous. The receptor's source is a human donor with chronic lymphocytic leukemia. The sequenced sample was PBMCs, obtained after 36 months of ibrutinib treatment. The CDR3 protein is CASSEVGHGAFF. CDR3 nucleotide sequence: TGCGCCAGCAGTGAAGTCGGGCACGGGGCTTTCTTT.